Below are 8 T cell receptor beta chains sequenced from a single sample in a study of blood T cell repertoires in COVID-19. Method: immunoSEQ multiplex PCR; TCRdb's copy keeps in-frame clones and lacks some. The table has 20,000 to 25,000 clones, around 90% seen once. Material for sequencing was peripheral blood. The receptors stem from a human donor in a cohort sampled during active COVID-19.

The V call is TRBV6-5, the J call TRBJ2-7; 8 nucleotides align to TRBD2. Trimming took 6 bases from V and 4 from J; bases not matched to a gene: 2. The CDR3 covers 12 residues. CDR1 MNHEY and CDR2 SVGAGI come from the germline V gene. This CDR3 is CASSGGAYEQYF. In DNA, the CDR3 is TGTGCCAGCAGCGGGGGGGCTTACGAGCAGTACTTC.

This rearrangement joins TRBV4-1 to TRBJ2-3; D is undetermined. This CDR3 comprises 18 residues. Germline V lookup: CDR1 MGHRA, CDR2 YSYEKL. Deletions cut 4 bases from V and 0 bases from J, with 20 bases between. CDR3 amino acids: CASSRVVKRGPSTDTQYF. In DNA form, the CDR3 reads TGCGCCAGCAGCCGAGTCGTCAAAAGAGGTCCTAGCACAGATACGCAGTATTTT.

The rearrangement joins TRBV29-1 to TRBJ2-7; weak D call: TRBD1 (5 bases). CDR3 length: 14 residues. The V gene lost 4 bases and the J gene lost 0 bases, with 13 bases spanning the gap. Germline-derived CDR1 and CDR2 are SQVTM and ANQGSEA. CDR3 amino acids: CSVAVAGRSYEQYF. In DNA, the CDR3 is TGCAGCGTTGCGGTGGCAGGGCGCTCCTACGAGCAGTACTTC.

The chain links TRBV18 to TRBJ2-7; 12 nucleotides align to TRBD1. Germline CDR1 and CDR2: KGHSH and LQKENI. There are 14 residues in the CDR3. V was clipped by 0 bases and J by 11 bases; unmatched bases: 5. Here the CDR3 DNA reads TGTGCCAGCTCACCACCAATGGGACAGGGGGCTGAGTACTTC. Translating gives CASSPPMGQGAEYF.

The gene calls are TRBV5-1 and TRBJ1-1; a weak D match, TRBD1 (5 bases). CDR3 length equals 19 residues. Between the trimmed V and J ends, which lost 2 bases and 4 bases, there was a span of 27 bases. The germline V gene has CDR1 SGHRS and CDR2 YFSETQ. Here the CDR3 DNA reads TGCGCCAGCAGCTTAAGATTAGCGGGGGGGACGCCAGCCGGCACTGAAGCTTTCTTT. This translates into CASSLRLAGGTPAGTEAFF.

The gene calls are TRBV12-5 and TRBJ2-2, with 9 bases lining up with TRBD1. V shed 0 bases, J shed 4 bases, and the junction held 6 bases outside the gene matches. The germline CDR1 and CDR2 sequences are LGHNT and FRNRAP. The CDR3 runs to 17 residues. This CDR3 is CASGLVLQTGGTGELFF. CDR3 bases: TGTGCTAGTGGTTTGGTACTTCAGACAGGGGGCACCGGGGAGCTGTTTTTT.

The rearrangement uses TRBV7-9 and TRBJ2-3; tentative D call: TRBD1 (6 bases). The length of the CDR3 is 14 residues. Germline loops: CDR1 SEHNR, CDR2 FQNEAQ (reference sequence). Trimming cost V 7 bases and J 0 bases, with 11 bases left between them. CDR3 protein: CASTRRGSTDTQYF. The CDR3 bases are TGTGCCAGCACCCGCAGGGGTAGCACAGATACGCAGTATTTT.

The chain carries TRBV5-1 and TRBJ2-5; TRBD2 matches 13 bases. CDR3 length equals 16 residues. V was pared by 4 bases and J by 5 bases, with 8 bases of the junction left unmatched. Germline V CDR1 and CDR2: SGHRS, YFSETQ. This chain's CDR3 is CASSRTSGGGGETQYF. CDR3 bases: TGCGCCAGCAGCAGGACTAGCGGGGGCGGTGGTGAGACCCAGTACTTC.